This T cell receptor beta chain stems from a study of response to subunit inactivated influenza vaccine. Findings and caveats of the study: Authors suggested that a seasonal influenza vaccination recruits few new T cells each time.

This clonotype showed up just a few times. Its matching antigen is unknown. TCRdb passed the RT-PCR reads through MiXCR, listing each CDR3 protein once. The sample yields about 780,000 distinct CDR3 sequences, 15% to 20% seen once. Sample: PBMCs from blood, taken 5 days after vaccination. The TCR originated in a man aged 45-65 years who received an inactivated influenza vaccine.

The CDR3 DNA reads as TGTGCCAGCAGCCGAACCGGGACAGTGGGTATCTCGAGGGTTGGGTATCAGCCCCAGCATTTT. Translation gives CASSRTGTVGISRVGYQPQHF. This chain connects TRBV4-2 to TRBJ1-5; 7 bases are a match to TRBD1. CDR1 and CDR2 (germline): LGHNA, YNFKEQ. CDR3 length: 21 residues. Trimming cost V 4 bases and J 5 bases; bases outside gene matches: 26.